The 23 T cell receptor beta chains reported below all come from one sample, sequenced in a study of shared clonotypes between healthy human individuals. Measured with immunoSEQ multiplex PCR; TCRdb has only the in-frame clones, and not every one. The data show some 900,000 clones, 76% seen once. The sequenced material came from memory CD4+ T cells sorted from blood. Subset specified: CD45RA-negative fraction. These receptors originate from a man younger than 35 in good health.

The rearrangement uses TRBV28 and TRBJ2-3; TRBD2 matches at 9 bases. Per germline, CDR1 MDHEN and CDR2 SYDVKM. V lost 6 bases and J lost 4; bases outside the gene matches: 5. This CDR3 is built from 14 residues. The CDR3 is CASSLAGLADTQYF. The CDR3 bases are TGTGCCAGCAGCCTAGCGGGGTTGGCAGATACGCAGTATTTT.

The V call is TRBV6-5, the J call TRBJ1-6; 7 bases are a match to TRBD1. The CDR3 extends over 15 amino acids. The V gene's germline CDR1 is MNHEY and CDR2 SVGAGI. V dropped 5 bases and J dropped 6; count of bases not matched to a gene: 7. CDR3 in DNA: TGTGCCAGCAGTCCGTCTAGACAGGGTAATTCACCCCTCCACTTT. Protein: CASSPSRQGNSPLHF.

A note on this clone: A much larger clone is a single base away; this may be a read error. Additional DNA sequences in this sample encode the identical CDR3. This chain connects TRBV28 to TRBJ2-5; D not certain. CDR3 size: 11 residues. Germline CDR1 MDHEN, CDR2 SYDVKM. V lost 3 bases to trimming and J lost 5 bases, with 4 bases between them. The DNA of the CDR3 is TGTGCCAGCAGTTTGCGGGAGACCCAGTACTTC. Amino acids: CASSLRETQYF.

The CDR3: CASSQDLRGASGNTIYF. The CDR3 bases are TGCGCCAGCAGCCAAGATCTTCGGGGGGCCTCTGGAAACACCATATATTTT. The rearrangement links TRBV4-3 to TRBJ1-3, with a weak D call TRBD1 (6 bases). The germline V and J ends were trimmed by 0 bases and 0 bases, with 12 bases remaining between them. CDR1 LGHNA and CDR2 YSLEER come from the germline V gene. The CDR3 loop spans 17 amino acids.

V and J are TRBV2 and TRBJ1-1; 9 positions agree with TRBD1. This CDR3 comprises 13 residues. Germline-derived CDR1 and CDR2 are SNHLY and FYNNEI. The trim removed 6 bases at V and 3 bases at J, leaving 2 bases unmatched. The CDR3 DNA reads as TGTGCCAGCAGGGACAGGGGTTACACTGAAGCTTTCTTT. Translation: CASRDRGYTEAFF.

The rearrangement joins TRBV6-4 to TRBJ2-5; 11 bases line up with TRBD1. The CDR3 is 18 residues long. Germline assignment: CDR1 MRHNA and CDR2 SNTAGT. V lost 10 bases and J lost 2; bases outside the gene matches: 18. CDR3 sequence (DNA): TGTGCCAACACAATAGAACCGGGACAGGGGGTGAGACAAGAGACCCAGTACTTC. Protein product: CANTIEPGQGVRQETQYF.

In this sample, this clone turned up once. The chain links TRBV11-2 to TRBJ1-1; a possible D gene is TRBD1 (6 bases). V gave up 2 bases and J gave up 4 bases, with 8 bases separating them. CDR3 length: 13 residues. CDR1 is SGHAT and CDR2 is FQNNGV in the germline V gene. The chain's CDR3 is CASSLRGGTEAFF. The CDR3 DNA reads TGTGCCAGCAGCTTAAGGGGGGGCACTGAAGCTTTCTTT.

Comments on this clone: Other DNA sequences in this specimen translate into the identical CDR3. V is TRBV2 and J is TRBJ1-2; 11 bases are a match to TRBD1. Germline V lookup: CDR1 SNHLY, CDR2 FYNNEI. Germline trimming cut 6 bases from V and 3 bases from J; bases unmatched to any gene: 0. The length of the CDR3 is 13 residues. The CDR3 DNA is TGTGCCAGCAGGGGACAGGGGGACTATGGCTACACCTTC. Its protein is CASRGQGDYGYTF.

The J gene is TRBJ1-4, the V gene TRBV4-3; a weak D match, TRBD1 (5 bases). Germline V lookup: CDR1 LGHNA, CDR2 YSLEER. This CDR3 region has 17 residues. The V gene lost 1 base and the J gene lost 8 bases, with 20 bases spanning the gap. DNA of the CDR3: TGCGCCAGCAGCCAAGGGGCAGGCAAAACGCAGGGCGAAAAACTGTTTTTT. The encoded protein is CASSQGAGKTQGEKLFF.

This chain links TRBV2 with TRBJ2-3, with 8 positions matching TRBD2. Trimming at V came to 5 bases and at J to 0 bases, leaving 4 bases not matched to a gene. Germline V gives CDR1 SNHLY, CDR2 FYNNEI. There are 15 residues in the CDR3. The CDR3: CASSSGSTSTDTQYF. The DNA of the CDR3 is TGTGCCAGCAGTAGCGGGAGTACTAGCACAGATACGCAGTATTTT.

The chain joins TRBV11-1 to TRBJ1-1; D uncertain. The CDR3 is 12 residues long. The V gene lost 5 bases and the J gene lost 4 bases, with 8 bases spanning the gap. The germline gives CDR1 SGHAT, CDR2 FQDESV (reference sequence). The CDR3 loop is CASSPRTTEAFF. DNA of the CDR3: TGTGCCAGCAGCCCCAGGACCACTGAAGCTTTCTTT.

About this clone itself: The sample has other DNA sequences that encode this CDR3 too. The chain couples TRBV6-6 to TRBJ2-7; no firm D call. Trimming took 4 bases from V and 3 from J, leaving 7 bases between them. The CDR3 is 12 amino acids. The germline gives CDR1 MNHNY, CDR2 SVGAGI (reference sequence). The CDR3 sequence is CASSSGVYEQYF. CDR3 DNA sequence: TGTGCCAGCAGTTCTGGGGTCTACGAGCAGTACTTC.

V is TRBV18 and J is TRBJ1-2, with D tentatively TRBD1 (5 bases). Between the trimmed V and J ends, which lost 3 bases and 2 bases, there was a span of 22 bases. This CDR3 spans 18 amino acids. Germline CDR1 KGHSH, CDR2 LQKENI. CDR3 nucleotides: TGTGCCAGCTCACCCCTTTCGGCAGGGCAGTCCCTAAACTATGGCTACACCTTC. It encodes CASSPLSAGQSLNYGYTF.

The chain carries TRBV9 and TRBJ2-2; possibly TRBD1 for D (5 bases). The germline V gene encodes CDR1 SGDLS and CDR2 YYNGEE. V lost 4 bases, J lost 1 base, and 8 bases lay in between. The CDR3 is made up of 14 amino acids. The CDR3 bases are TGTGCCAGCAGCATCGGACAGAACACCGGGGAGCTGTTTTTT. Its protein is CASSIGQNTGELFF.

The V gene is TRBV28, the J gene TRBJ1-4, with unresolved D. V shed 4 bases and J shed 7 bases, with 22 bases lying between them. The germline CDR1 and CDR2 sequences are MDHEN and SYDVKM. The CDR3 contains 17 residues. The DNA of the CDR3 is TGTGCCAGCAGTTCCCTGATGCGGGTGGGCTACGGTGAAAAACTGTTTTTT. Translated, it gives CASSSLMRVGYGEKLFF.

The chain links TRBV7-2 to TRBJ2-3, with 11 bases that match TRBD2. Trimming removed 4 bases from V and 2 bases from J; junction bases left unmatched: 2. The CDR3 spans 15 residues. Germline CDR1 and CDR2: SGHTA and FQGNSA. CDR3 sequence (DNA): TGTGCCAGCAGCTCGACTAGCGGGACCACAGATACGCAGTATTTT. It is translated as CASSSTSGTTDTQYF.

The rearrangement joins TRBV28 to TRBJ1-2, with 8 bases lining up with TRBD1. Germline CDR1 MDHEN, CDR2 SYDVKM. The CDR3 is made up of 12 amino acids. J gave up 7 bases and V 8 bases, and 6 bases lay outside the gene matches. The CDR3 region is CASWGTGTGYTF. DNA of the CDR3: TGTGCCAGCTGGGGGACAGGTACTGGCTACACCTTC.

This clone was detected only a few times. The chain recombines TRBV30 with TRBJ2-5, with TRBD2 identical over 7 bases. J was trimmed by 4 bases and V by 8 bases; bases with no gene match: 10. CDR1 GTSNPN and CDR2 SVGIG come from the germline V gene (reference sequence). The CDR3 is made up of 13 amino acids. The CDR3 protein is CAVSGNRGETQYF. DNA of the CDR3: TGTGCCGTCAGCGGGAATCGAGGAGAGACCCAGTACTTC.

The chain employs TRBV6-5 and TRBJ2-3; no clear D. V lost 0 bases to trimming and J lost 4 bases, with 2 bases between them. Per germline, CDR1 MNHEY and CDR2 SVGAGI. The CDR3 spans 12 residues. In DNA, the CDR3 is TGTGCCAGCAGTTACTCTCCAGATACGCAGTATTTT. Residues: CASSYSPDTQYF.

The chain has TRBV30 and TRBJ1-1; no firm D call. The CDR3 is made up of 12 amino acids. V was cut by 8 bases and J by 0 bases, with 10 bases left in between. In germline, CDR1 is GTSNPN, CDR2 SVGIG (reference sequence). CDR3 DNA: TGTGCCCATAAAATCATGAACACTGAAGCTTTCTTT. This codes for CAHKIMNTEAFF.

V usage is TRBV15 and J usage is TRBJ2-7, with D unclear. CDR1 and CDR2 from the germline V gene are LNHNV and YYDKDF (reference sequence). Trimming removed 0 bases from V and 3 bases from J, with 9 bases in between. The CDR3 is 14 residues long. The CDR3 region has the DNA TGTGCCACCAGCAGAGATCTGGTCAGCTACGAGCAGTACTTC. It specifies CATSRDLVSYEQYF.

The genes are TRBV2 and TRBJ1-1, with D tentatively TRBD1 (5 bases). V lost 6 bases, J lost 3 bases, and 11 bases lay in between. In germline, CDR1 is SNHLY, CDR2 FYNNEI. The CDR3 totals 13 residues. CDR3 sequence (DNA): TGTGCCAGCAGGGGGGGGACTTACACTGAAGCTTTCTTT. This gives the protein CASRGGTYTEAFF. The full variable domain, with the rest looked up from reference TRBV2 and TRBJ1-1, is EPEVTQTPSHQVTQMGQEVILRCVPISNHLYFYWYRQILGQKVEFLVSFYNNEISEKSEIFDDQFSVERPDGSNFTLKIRSTKLEDSAMYFCASRGGTYTEAFFGQGTRLTVV.

J is TRBJ1-5 and V is TRBV10-3, with D possibly matching TRBD1 (5 bases). Trimming removed 3 bases at V and 3 bases at J, with 12 bases between. The CDR3 sequence is 15 residues long. Germline CDR1 reads ENHRY; CDR2 reads SYGVKD. In nucleotides, the CDR3 is TGTGCCATCAGTGATGGGCAGGGAGACAATCAGCCCCAGCATTTT. It is translated as CAISDGQGDNQPQHF.